This is a list of T cell receptor beta chains from one sample in a study of response to subunit inactivated influenza vaccine. TCRdb recomputed calls from the RT-PCR reads with MiXCR, one row per CDR3 protein. The sample yields hundreds of thousands of distinct CDR3 sequences, about a sixth seen once. Sequencing was performed on PBMCs from blood, taken approximately 13 days after vaccination. Receptor source: a man aged 50 or older who received an inactivated influenza vaccine. Each CDR3 is given with its conserved first and last residue. The D gene is left open where the match is weak. Size values are once, few and many counts, or a class for expanded clones, and some rows have none.

TGCGCCAGCAGTGGTTGGTCAGGGGGCTACGTCAAGTACTACGAGCAGTACTTC,CASSGWSGGYVKYYEQYF,.,TRBV10-2,TRBD1,TRBJ2-7
TGCAGTGCAACGACGGGGGGTAGCACAGATACGCAGTATTTT,CSATTGGSTDTQYF,.,TRBV20-1,TRBD2,TRBJ2-3
TGTGCCAGCAGCCCTTCTGGAGCGGGGAGGAACACCGGGGAGCTGTTTTTT,CASSPSGAGRNTGELFF,few,TRBV7-9,TRBD2,TRBJ2-2
TGCGCCAGCAGTCGAGGAACCCAAGAGACCCAGTACTTC,CASSRGTQETQYF,many,TRBV4-3,.,TRBJ2-5
TGCAGCGTTGAAACTCGGACAGGGACCTACAATGAGCAGTTCTTC,CSVETRTGTYNEQFF,.,TRBV29-1,TRBD1,TRBJ2-1
TGTGCCAGCAGTTTCTCTCATCTAGCGGGAGGGGCAGATACGCAGTATTTT,CASSFSHLAGGADTQYF,.,TRBV12-3/TRBV12-4,TRBD2,TRBJ2-3
TGTGCCAGCAGTCGGTGGTTGACAGGGGGCAACACTGAAGCTTTCTTT,CASSRWLTGGNTEAFF,.,TRBV27,TRBD1,TRBJ1-1
TGTGCCAGCAGTTTGACAGCCAATCAGCCCCAGCATTTT,CASSLTANQPQHF,.,TRBV28,.,TRBJ1-5
TGTGCCAGCAGCTTATTGATAGCGGGAGGGCCGCGGGAGCAGTTCTTC,CASSLLIAGGPREQFF,few,TRBV7-6,TRBD2,TRBJ2-1
TGCGCCAGCAGCCGCCAGGGACTAGCGGCTTACAATGAGCAGTTCTTC,CASSRQGLAAYNEQFF,.,TRBV4-1,TRBD2,TRBJ2-1
TGCAGCGTTTCCCCGTGGGGGGACAATGAGCAGTTCTTC,CSVSPWGDNEQFF,many,TRBV29-1,.,TRBJ2-1
TGTGCCAGCAGCTTGTCCGGGACATCCACAGATACGCAGTATTTT,CASSLSGTSTDTQYF,many,TRBV12-3/TRBV12-4,.,TRBJ2-3
TGTGCCAGCAGTTTAATAAGGTGGGGAGCAGATACGCAGTATTTT,CASSLIRWGADTQYF,.,TRBV28,.,TRBJ2-3
TGTGCCAGCGGGGGCGTCCCGGGACAAGGGTATGGCTACACCTTC,CASGGVPGQGYGYTF,few,TRBV7-2,.,TRBJ1-2
TGCAGTGCCATTCTCTCAGGACAGGGGCGTAATCAGCCCCAGCATTTT,CSAILSGQGRNQPQHF,.,TRBV20-1,TRBD1,TRBJ1-5
TGTGCCAGCAGTTCTTATACAGTTGTCCCCTACGAGCAGTACTTC,CASSSYTVVPYEQYF,.,TRBV27,.,TRBJ2-7
TGTGCCAGCAGTTTTTACAGCGGGAGGGCGGATACGCAGTATTTT,CASSFYSGRADTQYF,.,TRBV27,TRBD2,TRBJ2-3
TGTGCCAGCAGCCGAGGGAGGGGCGGCGGTGGGGCCAACGTCCTGACTTTC,CASSRGRGGGGANVLTF,few,TRBV9,TRBD2,TRBJ2-6
TGTGCCAGCAGCTCCCACTCAGGGGACGAGCAGTACTTC,CASSSHSGDEQYF,few,TRBV7-2,.,TRBJ2-7
TGTGCCAGCAGTTTGCTGCAGGGGGCTCATGGCTACACCTTC,CASSLLQGAHGYTF,few,TRBV12-3/TRBV12-4,TRBD1,TRBJ1-2
TGTGCCAGCAGCTTGACAGGGTCCGGGGCCAACGTCCTGACTTTC,CASSLTGSGANVLTF,many,TRBV6-1,TRBD1,TRBJ2-6
TGCAGTGCGGGGAGGCTAGCGGGGGGCTACGAGCAGTACTTC,CSAGRLAGGYEQYF,.,TRBV20-1,TRBD2,TRBJ2-7
TGCAGTGCCAGACAGACGAACACCGGGGAGCTGTTTTTT,CSARQTNTGELFF,.,TRBV20-1,.,TRBJ2-2
TGTGCCAGCAAATCATCCCTGGGGGATGAGCAGTACTTC,CASKSSLGDEQYF,few,TRBV6-2/TRBV6-3,.,TRBJ2-7
TGTGCCAGCAGCTTATATCAGGGCACAAATTCACCCCTCCACTTT,CASSLYQGTNSPLHF,.,TRBV7-9,.,TRBJ1-6
TGCAGTGCTGAGCGAACGACAGGGTACTATGGCTACACCTTC,CSAERTTGYYGYTF,.,TRBV20-1,TRBD1,TRBJ1-2